The clone carrying this TCR beta chain was counted a few times. These data are taken from a study of blood T cell repertoires in COVID-19. CDR3 length equals 14 residues. V dropped 3 bases and J dropped 4 bases, with 9 bases sitting between them. Per the germline V gene, CDR1 is SGHDN and CDR2 is FVKESK. The protocol was immunoSEQ multiplex PCR, while the TCRdb copy is restricted to in-frame clones and leaves out a portion. Counted here are about 200,000 clones, 75% to 90% occurring once; the ten biggest clones make up 3.5% to 5.5%. The sequence was collected from a woman in her 30s who had been exposed to COVID-19. Sample: PBMCs or T cells enriched from blood (not recorded which). This rearrangement joins TRBV14 to TRBJ1-4, with D tentatively TRBD1 (5 bases). The CDR3 DNA sequence: TGTGCCAGCAGCCATAACAGGAATAATGAAAAACTGTTTTTT. Encoded protein: CASSHNRNNEKLFF.